The 21 T cell receptor beta chains given below trace back to one sample, sequenced in a study of T cells in Graves' hyperthyroidism and ophthalmopathy. The CDR3 regions of TCR beta were amplified from RNA transcripts. The HTBI set primed first-round TCR CDR3 RT-PCR. MiXCR was run by TCRdb on the multiplex PCR reads, yielding one entry per CDR3 protein. The sample holds more than 500,000 distinct CDR3 sequences, 15% to 20% seen once. The sequenced material came from blood. The source of these receptors is a woman younger than 45 with Graves' hyperthyroidism.

The table lists this clonotype with many counts. The V and J genes are TRBV5-1 and TRBJ2-7, with 13 bases matching TRBD2. J lost 3 bases, V lost 3 bases, and 9 bases had no gene match. Germline CDR1 reads SGHRS; CDR2 reads YFSETQ. The CDR3 is 17 amino acids. The CDR3 DNA sequence: TGCGCCAGCAGCTCTGCGGGACTAGCGGGACTCCACTACGAGCAGTACTTC. Amino acid sequence: CASSSAGLAGLHYEQYF. Full variable domain (missing parts from reference TRBV5-1 and TRBJ2-7): KAGVTQTPRYLIKTRGQQVTLSCSPISGHRSVSWYQQTPGQGLQFLFEYFSETQRNKGNFPGRFSGRQFSNSRSEMNVSTLELGDSALYLCASSSAGLAGLHYEQYFGPGTRLTVT.

This clonotype was observed at least ten times. The chain has TRBV9 and TRBJ1-1; D possibly corresponds to TRBD1 (6 bases). Germline CDR1 is SGDLS and CDR2 is YYNGEE. Trimming pared 0 bases from V and 1 base from J, leaving 10 bases between. This CDR3 comprises 15 residues. The CDR3 nucleotides read TGTGCCAGCAGCGTAGTGGGGGCGGGGAACACTGAAGCTTTCTTT. Its translation is CASSVVGAGNTEAFF.

Details on this clonotype: This could be a read error, since a much larger clone is one nucleotide away. The chain employs TRBV6-1 and TRBJ2-2; possible D gene TRBD2, 6 bases. Trimming cost V 10 bases and J 0 bases, with 18 bases left between them. The CDR3 length is 16 residues. Germline values: CDR1 MNHNS, CDR2 SASEGT. CDR3 protein: CAIFPKVAANTGELFF. CDR3 nucleotide sequence: TGTGCCATCTTCCCGAAGGTAGCGGCGAACACCGGGGAGCTGTTTTTT.

This clonotype has ten or more counts. V and J are TRBV6-1 and TRBJ2-1; TRBD2 is a possible D gene (5 bases). The germline CDR1 and CDR2 sequences are MNHNS and SASEGT. V lost 6 bases to trimming and J lost 0 bases, with 15 bases between them. There are 16 residues in the CDR3. CDR3 amino acids: CASSRGAASSYNEQFF. CDR3 nucleotides: TGTGCCAGCAGCCGCGGAGCGGCGAGCTCCTACAATGAGCAGTTCTTC.

This clonotype was observed many times. The chain couples TRBV11-2 to TRBJ2-1; 7 nucleotides match TRBD1. V lost 5 bases, J lost 3 bases, and 4 bases stayed unmatched. The V gene's germline CDR1 is SGHAT and CDR2 FQNNGV. The CDR3 totals 14 residues. CDR3 loop: CASSATGVYNEQFF. The CDR3, as DNA: TGTGCCAGCAGCGCAACAGGGGTCTACAATGAGCAGTTCTTC.

In its sample, this clonotype was seen a few times. The chain carries TRBV19 and TRBJ2-1, with TRBD2 matching 9 bases. The CDR3 sequence is 18 residues long. V lost 7 bases to trimming and J lost 9 bases; unmatched junction nucleotides: 22. In germline, CDR1 is LNHDA, CDR2 SQIVND (reference sequence). CDR3 sequence: CASMPFSRLAGNLGEQFF. CDR3 nucleotide sequence: TGTGCCAGTATGCCTTTTAGTAGGCTAGCGGGAAATCTGGGTGAGCAGTTCTTC.

This clonotype was seen repeatedly, ten times or more. The gene calls are TRBV6-1 and TRBJ2-7; D ambiguous. The CDR3 sequence is 12 residues long. The germline V gene has CDR1 MNHNS and CDR2 SASEGT. Trimming took 7 bases from V and 6 from J, leaving 13 bases between them. The CDR3 region is CASIRGPFEQYF. The CDR3 DNA follows: TGTGCCAGCATTCGAGGCCCGTTCGAGCAGTACTTC.

The sample holds a few counts of this clonotype. The CDR3 is CASSVAGGLAGELFF. The CDR3 DNA reads as TGTGCCAGCAGTGTAGCGGGAGGTCTGGCCGGGGAGCTGTTTTTT. The chain links TRBV6-1 to TRBJ2-2; the match to TRBD2 covers 10 bases. Germline CDR1 is MNHNS and CDR2 is SASEGT. The ends lost 4 bases at V and 6 bases at J; junction bases unmatched: 5. This CDR3 contains 15 residues.

On this clonotype itself: The germline gene is not matched at one end of the junction; a read error may be the cause. This chain's CDR3 is CSVLERPGKLFF. In DNA form, the CDR3 reads TGCAGCGTCCTAGAGCGGCCCGGGAAGCTGTTTTTT. The chain recombines TRBV29-1 with TRBJ2-2; a possible D gene is TRBD2 (5 bases). The CDR3 is 12 residues long. CDR1 and CDR2 (germline): SQVTM, ANQGSEA.

The chain's CDR3 is CASNPRAAGNTIYF. The CDR3 coding sequence is TGTGCCAGCAACCCGCGGGCGGCAGGAAACACCATATATTTT. The rearrangement joins TRBV28 to TRBJ1-3; D not resolved. V was cut by 7 bases and J by 4 bases, with 14 bases left in between. Germline CDR1 and CDR2: MDHEN and SYDVKM. The CDR3 extends over 14 amino acids.

This clonotype was seen many times. J is TRBJ2-7 and V is TRBV10-3, with TRBD2 as a possible D gene (6 bases). V was pared by 2 bases and J by 2 bases, with 7 bases between. This CDR3 has 13 amino acids. Germline CDR1 ENHRY, CDR2 SYGVKD. This CDR3 is CAISERETYEQYF. CDR3 bases: TGTGCCATCAGTGAGCGGGAGACCTACGAGCAGTACTTC.

The sample holds a few counts of this clonotype. The J gene is TRBJ2-3, the V gene TRBV7-8; a possible D gene is TRBD1 (6 bases). The CDR3 loop spans 15 amino acids. Trimming pared 1 base from V and 6 bases from J, leaving 14 bases between. Per the germline V gene, CDR1 is SGHVS and CDR2 is FQNEAQ. The CDR3 region is CASSLGGAGVDTQYF. In DNA, the CDR3 is TGTGCCAGCAGCTTAGGAGGGGCAGGGGTCGATACGCAGTATTTT.

This clonotype showed up just a few times. J is TRBJ2-1 and V is TRBV5-1; 7 nucleotides match TRBD2. Germline V CDR1 and CDR2: SGHRS, YFSETQ. J was trimmed by 4 bases and V by 3 bases; bases with no gene match: 7. This CDR3 comprises 15 residues. This CDR3 reads CASSSTSRRYNEQFF. The CDR3 DNA reads as TGCGCCAGCAGCTCGACTAGCAGGAGATACAATGAGCAGTTCTTC.

This clonotype was seen more than once but under ten times. V gene TRBV9 combines with J gene TRBJ2-7; 8 nucleotides agree with TRBD2. V lost 0 bases and J lost 7; bases outside the gene matches: 9. The CDR3 length is 15 residues. The germline gives CDR1 SGDLS, CDR2 YYNGEE. The CDR3 protein is CASSVDGAGEREQYF. CDR3 sequence (DNA): TGTGCCAGCAGCGTAGACGGAGCGGGAGAGAGGGAGCAGTACTTC. Filled out from reference TRBV9 and TRBJ2-7, the complete variable domain reads DSGVTQTPKHLITATGQRVTLRCSPRSGDLSVYWYQQSLDQGLQFLIQYYNGEERAKGNILERFSAQQFPDLHSELNLSSLELGDSALYFCASSVDGAGEREQYFGPGTRLTVT.

There are many counts of this clonotype. The V and J genes are TRBV2 and TRBJ2-5, with 10 positions matching TRBD1. Trimming took 10 bases from V and 4 from J; bases not matched to a gene: 9. This CDR3 contains 14 residues. Germline V gene sequence: CDR1 SNHLY, CDR2 FYNNEI. CDR3 DNA: TGTGCCACCGGGGGGACAGGGGATTTAGAGACCCAGTACTTC. This codes for CATGGTGDLETQYF.

This clonotype was counted at least ten times. The chain links TRBV28 to TRBJ2-5, with TRBD2 identical over 14 bases. V lost 5 bases to trimming and J lost 4 bases; unmatched junction nucleotides: 9. CDR1 and CDR2 from the germline V gene are MDHEN and SYDVKM. CDR3 size: 17 residues. CDR3 loop: CASSPPGLAGGRETQYF. CDR3 coding DNA: TGTGCCAGCAGTCCGCCCGGACTAGCGGGAGGTCGAGAGACCCAGTACTTC.

This clonotype was seen ten or more times. The rearrangement joins TRBV20-1 to TRBJ2-7; a weak D match, TRBD2 (6 bases). The CDR3 is made up of 15 amino acids. The germline V gene encodes CDR1 DFQATT and CDR2 SNEGSKA (reference sequence). V lost 2 bases and J 0 bases, leaving 14 bases between the germline ends. The CDR3 loop is CSARRPPGDSYEQYF. The DNA for the CDR3 is TGCAGTGCTAGACGTCCCCCGGGGGACTCCTACGAGCAGTACTTC.

This chain links TRBV4-1 with TRBJ2-1; 8 bases match TRBD2. CDR3 length equals 17 residues. The V gene end was trimmed by 2 bases and the J gene end by 3 bases; junction bases not matched to a gene: 9. The germline gives CDR1 MGHRA, CDR2 YSYEKL. In DNA, the CDR3 is TGCGCCAGCAGCCAAAAGTGGCCAGCGGGAGTCTACAATGAGCAGTTCTTC. Protein: CASSQKWPAGVYNEQFF.

This clonotype showed up many times. This chain uses TRBV2 with TRBJ2-5; D is possibly TRBD1 (6 bases). Between the trimmed V and J ends, which lost 6 bases and 4 bases, there was a span of 12 bases. Germline CDR1 and CDR2: SNHLY and FYNNEI. The CDR3 spans 13 residues. The CDR3 reads CASSRDTGETQYF. In DNA form, the CDR3 reads TGTGCCAGCAGCCGGGACACGGGAGAGACCCAGTACTTC.

This clonotype was seen a few times. V and J are TRBV5-1 and TRBJ2-2, with TRBD2 as a possible D gene (5 bases). Germline V gene lookup returns CDR1 SGHRS and CDR2 YFSETQ. V was cut by 4 bases and J by 5 bases, with 15 bases left in between. The CDR3 spans 15 residues. CDR3 DNA sequence: TGCGCCAGCAGCGGTGACCAAGAGGGAACCGGGGAGCTGTTTTTT. Its protein is CASSGDQEGTGELFF.

This chain links TRBV12-3 or TRBV12-4 with TRBJ2-3, with 10 bases that match TRBD2. CDR3 length equals 14 residues. V lost 3 bases, J lost 6 bases, and 3 bases stayed unmatched. The CDR3 region is CASSFSAGGDTQYF. CDR3 in DNA: TGTGCCAGCAGTTTTTCAGCGGGAGGGGATACGCAGTATTTT.